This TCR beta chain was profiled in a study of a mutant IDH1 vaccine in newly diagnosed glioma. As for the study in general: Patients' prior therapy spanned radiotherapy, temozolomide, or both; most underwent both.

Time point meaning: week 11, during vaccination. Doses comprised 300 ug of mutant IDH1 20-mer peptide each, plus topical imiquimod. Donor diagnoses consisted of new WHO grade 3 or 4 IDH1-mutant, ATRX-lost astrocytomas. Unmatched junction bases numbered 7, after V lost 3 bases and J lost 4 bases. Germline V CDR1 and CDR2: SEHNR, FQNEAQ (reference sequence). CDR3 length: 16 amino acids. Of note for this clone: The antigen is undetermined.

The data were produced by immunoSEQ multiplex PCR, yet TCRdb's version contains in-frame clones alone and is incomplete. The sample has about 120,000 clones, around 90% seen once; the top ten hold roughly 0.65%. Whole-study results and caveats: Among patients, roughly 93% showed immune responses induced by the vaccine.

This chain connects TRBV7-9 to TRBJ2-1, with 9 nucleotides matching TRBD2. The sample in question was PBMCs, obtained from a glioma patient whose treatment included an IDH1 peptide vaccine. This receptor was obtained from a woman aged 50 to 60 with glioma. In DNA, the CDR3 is TGTGCCAGCAGCTTCGGCCGGCTAGCGGGGTACAATGAGCAGTTCTTC. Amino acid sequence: CASSFGRLAGYNEQFF.